This T cell receptor (beta chain) comes out of a study of shared clonotypes between healthy human individuals. The assay was immunoSEQ multiplex PCR, and TCRdb's table has in-frame clones only and misses some. The sample includes some 2 million clones, just under 95% seen only once; the top ten take 0.9% to 1.3%. V shed 4 bases and J shed 4 bases, with 10 bases lying between them. This CDR3 is built from 13 residues. Germline CDR1 reads SGHVS; CDR2 reads FQNEAQ. A word on this clone: Its antigen is undetermined.

Only CD45RO-negative cells positively selected for CCR7 counted as naive CD8 cells, so terminally differentiated effector memory CD45RA+ cells were excluded. Whole-study findings and limits: What rarefaction showed was incomplete sorted-subset sequencing despite large depth.

The clonotype was recovered from a man between 18 and 35 years old in good health. Sequencing was done on a sample of naive CD8+ T cells sorted from blood. The chain couples TRBV7-8 to TRBJ2-5; D is undetermined. The CDR3 nucleotides are TGTGCCAGCAGCTCCCTAGTTGGAGAGACCCAGTACTTC. Protein product: CASSSLVGETQYF. Full variable domain (remainder filled in from reference TRBV7-8 and TRBJ2-5): GAGVSQSPRYKVAKRGQDVALRCDPISGHVSLFWYQQALGQGPEFLTYFQNEAQLDKSGLPSDRFFAERPEGSVSTLKIQRTQQEDSAVYLCASSSLVGETQYFGPGTRLLVL.